Listed here are 16 T cell receptor beta chains from one sample, sequenced in a study of cytotoxic CD8 clonotypes in ibrutinib-treated CLL (dated by TCRdb to the early 2020s). Interpreted using the paper, the time point label stands for: around 2 years on ibrutinib. Libraries were built with the immunoSEQ multiplex PCR assay. Sourced from immuneACCESS, this table was stored by TCRdb with only in-frame sequences that have V and J called. A share of the clones is absent; for the studies checked, an unresolved V gene accounts for under half, and the remainder has no known explanation. This sample is represented by hundreds of thousands of clones; 70% of them were singletons. The top ten clonotypes cover roughly 14% of the sample. The specimen was PBMCs, collected after 24 months of ibrutinib treatment. Source of these receptors: a human donor with chronic lymphocytic leukemia.

For this clone: Other DNA sequences from this sample encode an identical CDR3 as well. The V call is TRBV9, the J call TRBJ2-1; 11 bases fit TRBD2. In germline, CDR1 is SGDLS, CDR2 YYNGEE. This CDR3 spans 14 amino acids. After removal of 3 bases from V and 7 bases from J, the junction contained 3 bases not matched to a gene. The CDR3 is CASSARLAGNEQFF. For the CDR3, the DNA is TGTGCCAGCAGCGCCCGACTAGCGGGGAATGAGCAGTTCTTC.

This clone has only a few counts. V is TRBV15 and J is TRBJ2-7, with TRBD2 matching 11 bases. Germline CDR1 reads LNHNV; CDR2 reads YYDKDF (reference sequence). The CDR3 is made up of 15 amino acids. V lost 3 bases, J lost 6 bases, and 7 bases stayed unmatched. CDR3 in amino acids: CATSSVAGGLGEQYF. For the CDR3, the DNA is TGTGCCACCAGCAGTGTAGCGGGAGGGCTAGGCGAGCAGTACTTC.

This clone was counted once. DNA for the CDR3: TGTGCCAGCAGCTTAGCGCAGAGAGCGGGAGGGCATACGGAGCAGTACTTC. Translation: CASSLAQRAGGHTEQYF. This rearrangement joins TRBV7-8 to TRBJ2-7; 10 nucleotides line up with TRBD2. The CDR3 contains 17 residues. The trim removed 0 bases at V and 7 bases at J, leaving 12 bases unmatched. Germline V gives CDR1 SGHVS, CDR2 FQNEAQ.

The chain combines TRBV29-1 with TRBJ2-1; 9 bases fit TRBD1. J was trimmed by 4 bases and V by 2 bases; bases with no gene match: 9. CDR1 and CDR2 (germline): SQVTM, ANQGSEA. The CDR3 length is 16 residues. This CDR3 reads CSVEQPGQGKYNEQFF. Written as DNA, the CDR3 is TGCAGCGTTGAACAGCCGGGACAGGGTAAATACAATGAGCAGTTCTTC.

The chain carries TRBV15 and TRBJ1-1; D call uncertain. The V end was cut by 5 bases, the J end by 8 bases, with 15 bases between. CDR3 length: 13 residues. Germline V gene sequence: CDR1 LNHNV, CDR2 YYDKDF (reference sequence). CDR3 bases: TGTGCCACCAGCGGAGGGCGGGAATACGAAGCTTTCTTT. Its translation: CATSGGREYEAFF.

This clone came up many times. This sequence joins TRBV7-9 and TRBJ1-2, with a tentative D call TRBD1 (5 bases). V lost 4 bases to trimming and J lost 4 bases, with 13 bases between them. The CDR3 covers 14 residues. The germline V gene has CDR1 SEHNR and CDR2 FQNEAQ (reference sequence). The CDR3 nucleotides are TGTGCCAGCAGCTCCCACTCAGGGAGCTATGGCTACACCTTC. Translating it yields CASSSHSGSYGYTF.

This clone was found once. The gene calls are TRBV4-1 and TRBJ2-3; TRBD2 aligns across 8 bases. CDR3 size: 15 residues. Trimming at V came to 1 base and at J to 4 bases, leaving 4 bases not matched to a gene. Germline V CDR1 and CDR2: MGHRA, YSYEKL. The CDR3 nucleotides are TGCGCCAGCAGCCAAGGAGCGGGAGTGGCAGATACGCAGTATTTT. This sequence encodes CASSQGAGVADTQYF.

This clone was observed a single time. The V gene is TRBV29-1, the J gene TRBJ2-3; TRBD2 agrees at 12 bases. There are 15 residues in the CDR3. Germline V gene data show CDR1 as SQVTM and CDR2 as ANQGSEA. Germline trimming cut 1 base from V and 3 bases from J; bases unmatched to any gene: 2. The CDR3 loop is CSVEGGTSGTDTQYF. CDR3 DNA: TGCAGCGTTGAAGGGGGGACTAGCGGGACAGATACGCAGTATTTT.

This sequence joins TRBV5-5 and TRBJ1-5; weak D call: TRBD1 (6 bases). CDR1 is SGHKS and CDR2 is YYEKEE in the germline V gene (reference sequence). V gave up 4 bases and J gave up 1 base, with 9 bases separating them. This CDR3 is 14 amino acids long. CDR3 protein: CASSPTGSNQPQHF. The CDR3 nucleotides read TGTGCCAGCAGCCCTACAGGGAGCAATCAGCCCCAGCATTTT.

V usage is TRBV27 and J usage is TRBJ2-1; D unresolved. This CDR3 is 14 amino acids long. Germline-derived CDR1 and CDR2 are MNHEY and SMNVEV (reference sequence). The V gene lost 0 bases and the J gene lost 7 bases, with 10 bases spanning the gap. The CDR3 loop is CASSLSGPWNEQFF. CDR3 sequence (DNA): TGTGCCAGCAGTTTATCTGGGCCCTGGAATGAGCAGTTCTTC.

The chain has TRBV27 and TRBJ2-7; TRBD2 agrees at 11 bases. The CDR3 runs to 15 residues. Germline trimming cut 2 bases from V and 6 bases from J; bases unmatched to any gene: 6. Germline V gives CDR1 MNHEY, CDR2 SMNVEV (reference sequence). The CDR3 bases are TGTGCCAGCAGTTTACTAGCGGGAGGCCTTGGCGAGCAGTACTTC. It yields the protein CASSLLAGGLGEQYF.

This chain connects TRBV9 to TRBJ2-3, with D perhaps matching TRBD1 or TRBD2 (7 bases each). V was cut by 0 bases and J by 2 bases, with 16 bases left in between. Germline V gene lookup returns CDR1 SGDLS and CDR2 YYNGEE. This CDR3 comprises 17 residues. CDR3 protein: CASSVAGRGPITDTQYF. Written as DNA, the CDR3 is TGTGCCAGCAGCGTAGCTGGGAGGGGGCCGATCACAGATACGCAGTATTTT.

The chain links TRBV28 to TRBJ2-5, with 9 bases that match TRBD1. CDR3 length: 14 residues. Trimming at V came to 8 bases and at J to 4 bases, leaving 8 bases not matched to a gene. Looked up from germline, CDR1 is MDHEN and CDR2 is SYDVKM. The CDR3 nucleotides read TGTGCCAGCTCCACAGGGGGCCGGAGAGAGACCCAGTACTTC. The encoded protein is CASSTGGRRETQYF.

The rearrangement uses TRBV29-1 and TRBJ1-1, with D possibly TRBD1 on 5 matching bases. V lost 4 bases to trimming and J lost 1 base, with 10 bases between them. Germline V gene data show CDR1 as SQVTM and CDR2 as ANQGSEA. The CDR3 extends over 13 amino acids. The DNA of the CDR3 is TGCAGCGTTGGGGGCCAAAGGAACACTGAAGCTTTCTTT. Amino acid sequence: CSVGGQRNTEAFF.

CDR3 sequence: CSVGPRGHSYEQYF. The CDR3 DNA follows: TGCAGCGTTGGTCCGCGGGGACACTCCTACGAGCAGTACTTC. V usage is TRBV29-1 and J usage is TRBJ2-7; either TRBD1 or TRBD2 may fit D (6 bases each). CDR3 length: 14 residues. V was shortened by 4 bases and J by 0 bases, with 13 bases between the two germline ends. The germline gives CDR1 SQVTM, CDR2 ANQGSEA.

V gene TRBV28 combines with J gene TRBJ2-7; D is unclear. Deletions cut 5 bases from V and 0 bases from J, with 17 bases between. CDR1 and CDR2 from the germline V gene are MDHEN and SYDVKM. This CDR3 comprises 16 residues. The CDR3 bases are TGTGCCAGCAGTCCCCTCCGTTACGGCAGCTCCTACGAGCAGTACTTC. The encoded protein is CASSPLRYGSSYEQYF.